These 31 T cell receptor beta chains were sequenced from one sample in a study of blood T cell repertoires in COVID-19. Libraries were prepared by immunoSEQ multiplex PCR; TCRdb keeps only in-frame clonotypes and omits some of them. Among about 70,000 clones listed, about 86% were seen once. Sequenced sample: peripheral blood. The receptors stem from a woman in her sixties with acute or convalescent COVID-19.

This chain joins TRBV5-4 and TRBJ1-2; D ambiguous. The length of the CDR3 is 13 residues. The germline CDR1 and CDR2 sequences are SGHNT and YYREEE (reference sequence). Trimming removed 0 bases at V and 3 bases at J, with 6 bases between. The CDR3: CASSLETDYGYTF. CDR3 nucleotides: TGTGCCAGCAGCTTGGAAACAGACTATGGCTACACCTTC.

J is TRBJ2-1 and V is TRBV20-1; D possibly corresponds to TRBD2 (7 bases). From germline, CDR1 is DFQATT and CDR2 SNEGSKA (reference sequence). V gave up 3 bases and J gave up 3 bases, with 12 bases separating them. This CDR3 spans 14 amino acids. CDR3 residues: CSASGGGNYNEQFF. Here the CDR3 DNA reads TGCAGTGCTAGTGGCGGGGGCAACTACAATGAGCAGTTCTTC.

This clone occurred once. The V gene is TRBV29-1, the J gene TRBJ2-2; 8 nucleotides agree with TRBD1. Germline lookup yields CDR1 SQVTM and CDR2 ANQGSEA. J gave up 8 bases and V 6 bases, and 14 bases lay outside the gene matches. This CDR3 is built from 15 residues. The CDR3 bases are TGCAGCGTCGTAGGACAGGGAAAATCCCTGGGGGAGCTGTTTTTT. Translating gives CSVVGQGKSLGELFF.

The rearrangement links TRBV28 to TRBJ1-2; tentatively, D is TRBD1 (6 bases). Trimming cost V 4 bases and J 8 bases, with 17 bases left between them. This CDR3 is built from 14 residues. The germline gives CDR1 MDHEN, CDR2 SYDVKM. The CDR3 coding sequence is TGTGCCAGCAGTTCTGGATTGGGGGCGCGGGGCTACACCTTC. Its protein product is CASSSGLGARGYTF.

V is TRBV6-5 and J is TRBJ2-1, with 9 bases matching TRBD2. The V gene's germline CDR1 is MNHEY and CDR2 SVGAGI. This CDR3 region has 14 residues. The trim removed 7 bases at V and 6 bases at J, leaving 7 bases unmatched. The CDR3 DNA reads as TGTGCCAGCAAACCTAGCGGGATAAGCAATGAGCAGTTCTTC. Amino acids: CASKPSGISNEQFF.

The chain's CDR3 is CASSHTTSGGRRGYNEQFF. The CDR3 nucleotides are TGTGCCAGCAGCCACACGACTAGCGGGGGCCGCCGGGGTTACAATGAGCAGTTCTTC. The gene calls are TRBV3-1 (or the pseudogene TRBV3-2) and TRBJ2-1, with 12 bases lining up with TRBD2. From germline, CDR1 is LGHDT and CDR2 YNNKEL (reference sequence). V trimming: 3 bases; J trimming: 4 bases; junction bases outside the gene matches: 13. This CDR3 contains 19 residues.

The CDR3, as DNA: TGTGCCAGCCGTACAGGGTCCATGGCTAACTATGGCTACACCTTC. It is translated as CASRTGSMANYGYTF. This chain joins TRBV19 and TRBJ1-2; D may be TRBD1 (6 bases). The CDR3 spans 15 residues. The V and J ends lost 9 bases and 0 bases respectively, with 17 bases between them. CDR1 is LNHDA, CDR2 SQIVND, per germline (reference sequence).

This chain uses TRBV12-3 or TRBV12-4 with TRBJ2-7, with D possibly TRBD1 on 6 matching bases. V shed 0 bases and J shed 13 bases, with 13 bases lying between them. The CDR3 contains 12 residues. As DNA, the CDR3 is TGTGCCAGCAGTTTAGCGCCCACAGGGACATACTTC. This translates into CASSLAPTGTYF.

This chain uses TRBV7-9 with TRBJ1-2, with TRBD1 identical over 9 bases. CDR1 is SEHNR, CDR2 FQNEAQ, per germline (reference sequence). The CDR3 consists of 13 residues. V lost 5 bases and J lost 7; bases outside the gene matches: 5. The CDR3 loop reads CASSPGTGSGYTF. The CDR3 DNA sequence: TGTGCCAGCAGCCCGGGGACAGGGTCTGGCTACACCTTC.

The genes are TRBV15 and TRBJ1-1; possibly TRBD1 for D (5 bases). The V and J ends lost 0 bases and 0 bases respectively, with 20 bases between them. Germline lookup yields CDR1 LNHNV and CDR2 YYDKDF (reference sequence). The CDR3 has 19 residues. CDR3 bases: TGTGCCACCAGCAGAGATCTGGGGGGTACCGGGATTTTGAACACTGAAGCTTTCTTT. It yields the protein CATSRDLGGTGILNTEAFF.

This clone was found once. The CDR3 coding sequence is TGTGCCAGCATGGGAGGGGAGCAGTTCTTC. This encodes CASMGGEQFF. The gene calls are TRBV25-1 and TRBJ2-1, with 7 bases matching TRBD2. Per germline, CDR1 MGHDK and CDR2 SYGVNS. Losses at the gene ends were 7 bases for V and 10 bases for J; bases not matched to a gene: 1. The length of the CDR3 is 10 residues.

The chain joins TRBV5-1 to TRBJ2-3; 9 bases line up with TRBD1. CDR1 SGHRS and CDR2 YFSETQ come from the germline V gene. J gave up 6 bases and V 4 bases, and 12 bases lay outside the gene matches. The CDR3 extends over 16 amino acids. CDR3 sequence reads: CASSLGQGRVVDTQYF. CDR3 bases: TGCGCCAGCAGCCTAGGACAGGGGCGGGTGGTGGATACGCAGTATTTT.

Worth noting for this clone: One end of the junction does not line up with germline, which may come from a read error. V and J are TRBV7-7 and TRBJ1-5; TRBD1 aligns across 8 bases. Germline V CDR1 and CDR2: SSHAT, FNYEAQ (reference sequence). This CDR3 spans 18 amino acids. CDR3 DNA sequence: TGTGCTAGCAGCTTAGAGGAACTCCCGACAGGGGGCAATCAGCCCCAGCATTTT. It yields the protein CASSLEELPTGGNQPQHF.

The chain joins TRBV19 to TRBJ2-1; 11 bases agree with TRBD2. V was clipped by 7 bases and J by 4 bases; unmatched bases: 0. CDR1 is LNHDA and CDR2 is SQIVND in the germline V gene (reference sequence). The CDR3 contains 13 residues. The DNA of the CDR3 is TGTGCCAGTACTAGCGGGGGGTACAATGAGCAGTTCTTC. As protein: CASTSGGYNEQFF.

The V call is TRBV28, the J call TRBJ1-4; D may be TRBD1 (5 bases). V lost 1 base and J lost 1, with 13 bases in between. The germline CDR1 and CDR2 sequences are MDHEN and SYDVKM. The CDR3 length is 17 residues. The CDR3 bases are TGTGCCAGCAGTTTATATACCTCCGGACAAACTAATGAAAAACTGTTTTTT. It yields the protein CASSLYTSGQTNEKLFF.

The rearrangement links TRBV7-3 to TRBJ1-6; no reliable D call. The CDR3 contains 13 residues. V lost 8 bases to trimming and J lost 4 bases, with 9 bases between them. The germline V gene encodes CDR1 SGHTA and CDR2 FQGTGA. CDR3 sequence: CASSSDYNSPLHF. The CDR3 DNA sequence: TGTGCCAGCTCGAGTGATTATAATTCACCCCTCCACTTT.

The chain carries TRBV6-4 and TRBJ2-2, with TRBD1 as a possible D gene (6 bases). V was clipped by 6 bases and J by 2 bases, with 10 bases between them. The CDR3 has 14 amino acids. The germline CDR1 and CDR2 sequences are MRHNA and SNTAGT. CDR3 sequence reads: CASSAGTNTGELFF. The CDR3, as DNA: TGTGCCAGCAGCGCCGGGACAAACACCGGGGAGCTGTTTTTT.

This sequence joins TRBV9 and TRBJ2-3; unclear D gene. Germline V gene data show CDR1 as SGDLS and CDR2 as YYNGEE. V lost 0 bases and J lost 0, with 2 bases in between. The CDR3 covers 13 residues. The CDR3 bases are TGTGCCAGCAGCGTAGCGAGCACAGATACGCAGTATTTT. Protein: CASSVASTDTQYF.

This clone was observed once. The genes are TRBV4-2 and TRBJ2-2; perhaps TRBD1 as D (5 bases). The germline V gene encodes CDR1 LGHNA and CDR2 YNFKEQ. The CDR3 spans 16 residues. Deletions cut 0 bases from V and 5 bases from J, with 13 bases between. The CDR3 loop is CASSQDFRVPTGELFF. CDR3 coding DNA: TGTGCCAGCAGCCAAGATTTCAGGGTCCCTACCGGGGAGCTGTTTTTT.

The genes are TRBV11-2 and TRBJ2-7; perhaps TRBD1 as D (5 bases). The CDR3 contains 14 residues. Germline CDR1 and CDR2: SGHAT and FQNNGV. The V end was cut by 3 bases, the J end by 0 bases, with 9 bases between. DNA of the CDR3: TGTGCCAGCAGCTTCAGGGCAAGCTCCTACGAGCAGTACTTC. Translation: CASSFRASSYEQYF.

The rearrangement joins TRBV28 to TRBJ2-1, with D hard to call. The CDR3 sequence is 11 residues long. CDR1 and CDR2 (germline): MDHEN, SYDVKM. Trimming removed 9 bases at V and 7 bases at J, with 10 bases between. CDR3 DNA sequence: TGTGCCAGTGCATGGGCAAATGAGCAGTTCTTC. It is translated as CASAWANEQFF.

The chain employs TRBV11-1 and TRBJ2-1; D is possibly TRBD2 (7 bases). V dropped 5 bases and J dropped 8 bases, with 19 bases sitting between them. The germline gives CDR1 SGHAT, CDR2 FQDESV (reference sequence). This CDR3 comprises 15 residues. The CDR3 DNA follows: TGTGCCAGCAGCCCCATGGGGGGGCCCTTATATGAGCAGTTCTTC. It specifies CASSPMGGPLYEQFF. Together with reference TRBV11-1 and TRBJ2-1, the CDR3 gives the full variable domain: EAEVAQSPRYKITEKSQAVAFWCDPISGHATLYWYRQILGQGPELLVQFQDESVVDDSQLPKDRFSAERLKGVDSTLKIQPAELGDSAMYLCASSPMGGPLYEQFFGPGTRLTVL.

This clone has only one observation. The chain carries TRBV7-8 and TRBJ1-6; 9 positions match TRBD1. CDR3 length: 14 residues. V gave up 5 bases and J gave up 14 bases; unmatched junction bases: 10. Germline V CDR1 and CDR2: SGHVS, FQNEAQ. CDR3 nucleotide sequence: TGTGCCAGCAGCCAGGGACAGGGTAGAATAGCCCTCCACTTT. Translation: CASSQGQGRIALHF.

The rearrangement joins TRBV5-1 to TRBJ1-1; TRBD1 might be the D (6 bases). CDR1 and CDR2 from the germline V gene are SGHRS and YFSETQ. There are 14 residues in the CDR3. V lost 2 bases to trimming and J lost 5 bases, with 13 bases between them. In DNA form, the CDR3 reads TGCGCCAGCAGCTTCCGGCAAGGGGGAACTGAAGCTTTCTTT. This gives the protein CASSFRQGGTEAFF.

The V call is TRBV7-2, the J call TRBJ1-6, with 11 bases fitting TRBD1. Per the germline V gene, CDR1 is SGHTA and CDR2 is FQGNSA. Trimming took 5 bases from V and 7 from J; bases not matched to a gene: 7. CDR3 length: 16 residues. DNA for the CDR3: TGTGCCAGCAGCCTGGGGACAGGGGGGAGAAATTCACCCCTCCACTTT. Its protein is CASSLGTGGRNSPLHF.

The chain recombines TRBV30 with TRBJ1-5, with D possibly matching TRBD1 (5 bases). Germline-derived CDR1 and CDR2 are GTSNPN and SVGIG (reference sequence). V was shortened by 0 bases and J by 4 bases, with 7 bases between the two germline ends. This CDR3 comprises 13 residues. In DNA, the CDR3 is TGTGCCTGGAGTGTAAAGGGGAATCAGCCCCAGCATTTT. Protein: CAWSVKGNQPQHF.

This clone is termed medium-sized. This chain connects TRBV14 to TRBJ2-5; 9 bases line up with TRBD1. This CDR3 contains 17 residues. J gave up 5 bases and V 4 bases, and 14 bases lay outside the gene matches. CDR1 is SGHDN and CDR2 is FVKESK in the germline V gene. Here the CDR3 reads CASSPYTGTGSAETQYF. Written as DNA, the CDR3 is TGTGCCAGCAGCCCCTACACCGGGACAGGGTCGGCGGAGACCCAGTACTTC.

This clone was seen at least ten times. Other DNA sequences of this sample code for an identical CDR3. The chain has TRBV3-1 (or the pseudogene TRBV3-2) and TRBJ1-6; D might be TRBD1 (6 bases). V dropped 4 bases and J dropped 7 bases, with 11 bases sitting between them. This CDR3 spans 14 amino acids. Germline V gene lookup returns CDR1 LGHDT and CDR2 YNNKEL (reference sequence). The CDR3 region has the DNA TGTGCCAGCAGCCTCCGGGACAAGAATTCACCCCTCCACTTT. Translated: CASSLRDKNSPLHF.

The rearrangement joins TRBV7-6 to TRBJ2-1, with 13 bases fitting TRBD2. CDR3 size: 19 residues. Germline V gene data show CDR1 as SGHVS and CDR2 as FNYEAQ. Trimming took 4 bases from V and 3 from J; bases not matched to a gene: 12. CDR3 residues: CASSSRLAGGSRLYNEQFF. DNA for the CDR3: TGTGCCAGCAGCTCCAGACTAGCGGGGGGCTCCCGACTCTACAATGAGCAGTTCTTC.

This chain joins TRBV6-5 and TRBJ2-3; 8 bases are a match to TRBD2. The germline CDR1 and CDR2 sequences are MNHEY and SVGAGI. Trimming at V came to 8 bases and at J to 5 bases, leaving 12 bases not matched to a gene. The CDR3 spans 15 residues. The CDR3 coding sequence is TGTGCCAGCCCCCCCCGGGGGGGGGCCTTAGATACGCAGTATTTT. It yields the protein CASPPRGGALDTQYF.

The chain has TRBV27 and TRBJ1-1; D remains ambiguous. The CDR3 is 15 residues long. V gave up 2 bases and J gave up 1 base, with 11 bases separating them. Germline CDR1 MNHEY, CDR2 SMNVEV (reference sequence). CDR3 amino acids: CASSLRYSGNTEAFF. In DNA, the CDR3 is TGTGCCAGCAGTTTACGGTACAGCGGGAACACTGAAGCTTTCTTT.